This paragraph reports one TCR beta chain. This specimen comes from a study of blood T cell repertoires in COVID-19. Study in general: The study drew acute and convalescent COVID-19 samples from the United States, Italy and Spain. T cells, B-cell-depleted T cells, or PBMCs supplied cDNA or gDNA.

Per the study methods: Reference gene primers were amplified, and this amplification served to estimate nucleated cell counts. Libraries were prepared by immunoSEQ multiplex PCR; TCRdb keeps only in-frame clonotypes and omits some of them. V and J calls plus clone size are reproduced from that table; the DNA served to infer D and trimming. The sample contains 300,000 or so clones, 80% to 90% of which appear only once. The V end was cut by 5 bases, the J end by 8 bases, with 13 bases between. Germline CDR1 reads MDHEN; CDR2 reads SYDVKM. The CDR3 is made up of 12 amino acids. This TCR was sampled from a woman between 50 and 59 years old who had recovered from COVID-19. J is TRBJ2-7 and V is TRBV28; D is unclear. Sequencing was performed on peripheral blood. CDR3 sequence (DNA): TGTGCCAGCAGTATCACCTACGTGCAGCAGTACTTC. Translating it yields CASSITYVQQYF.